The 27 T cell receptor beta chains reported below all come from one sample, sequenced in a study of CD8+CD57+ T cells in acquired aplastic anemia. The TCR beta profiling, which covered VDJ combination and CDR3 sequence, was carried out using genomic DNA as the template. MiXCR was run by TCRdb on the reads, yielding one entry per CDR3 protein. The sample lists fewer than 300,000 distinct CDR3 sequences, about 80% occurring once. CD8+CD57+ cell expansion, shown by flow cytometry, had occurred in the patients selected for sequencing. The sequenced sample was sorted CD4+, CD8+, or CD8+CD57+ T cells (not recorded which) from PBMCs. All receptors come from a human donor with aplastic anemia.

The CDR3, as DNA: TGTGCCAGCAGCTTTCATACAAGCGGGGGGGCCGTTTCGTACGAGCAGTACGTC. This gives the protein CASSFHTSGGAVSYEQYV. The rearrangement joins TRBV7-9 to TRBJ2-7; 10 bases are shared with TRBD2. J gave up 4 bases and V 3 bases, and 15 bases lay outside the gene matches. Germline V gene sequence: CDR1 SEHNR, CDR2 FQNEAQ (reference sequence). The CDR3 totals 18 residues.

V and J are TRBV10-2 and TRBJ2-1; TRBD2 matches 11 bases. V dropped 7 bases and J dropped 5; count of bases not matched to a gene: 4. The CDR3 runs 14 residues. The germline gives CDR1 WSHSY, CDR2 SAAADI. The CDR3 sequence: CASTTTSGNNEQFF. The CDR3 DNA sequence: TGCGCCAGCACTACGACTAGCGGGAACAATGAGCAGTTCTTC.

This chain connects TRBV30 to TRBJ1-6, with 8 bases aligning to TRBD1. The CDR3 length is 15 residues. The trim removed 0 bases at V and 17 bases at J, leaving 15 bases unmatched. Germline loops: CDR1 GTSNPN, CDR2 SVGIG (reference sequence). DNA for the CDR3: TGTGCCTGGAGTGTATCGGGGACAGGCGCCCTGATGGTCCACTTT. It codes for CAWSVSGTGALMVHF. The full variable domain, in which reference TRBV30 and TRBJ1-6 provide the parts outside the CDR3, is SQTIHQWPATLVQPVGSPLSLECTVEGTSNPNLYWYRQAAGRGLQLLFYSVGIGQISSEVPQNLSASRPQDRQFILSSKKLLLSDSGFYLCAWSVSGTGALMVHFGNGTRLTVT.

A word on this clonotype: One end of the junction is discordant with germline, which a read error may explain. V usage is TRBV7-8 and J usage is TRBJ2-1; D possibly corresponds to TRBD1 (5 bases). The CDR3 consists of 15 residues. Germline V CDR1 and CDR2: SGHVS, FQNEAQ. The CDR3 here is CASSRGREVGNEEFF. In DNA form, the CDR3 reads TGTGCCAGCAGCAGGGGTAGAGAGGTAGGGAATGAGGAGTTCTTC.

This clonotype was seen at least ten times. The V call is TRBV27, the J call TRBJ1-1, with no clear D. V was clipped by 2 bases and J by 6 bases, with 4 bases between them. The germline V gene encodes CDR1 MNHEY and CDR2 SMNVEV (reference sequence). The CDR3 has 11 residues. CDR3 coding DNA: TGTGCCAGCAGTTTAGGGCCTGAAGCTTTCTTT. Encoded protein: CASSLGPEAFF.

V gene TRBV9 combines with J gene TRBJ1-1; D is uncertain. The CDR3 extends over 15 amino acids. Germline CDR1 SGDLS, CDR2 YYNGEE. Trimming left V 0 bases short and J 11 bases short, with 20 bases between. CDR3 loop: CASSVGPDTQSYAFF. DNA of the CDR3: TGTGCCAGCAGCGTAGGGCCAGATACGCAGTCTTATGCTTTCTTT.

DNA for the CDR3: TGTGCCAGCAGTTACAAGGTCGCGGAAACAACTAATGAAAAACTGTTTTTT. Protein: CASSYKVAETTNEKLFF. The chain combines TRBV6-6 with TRBJ1-4; D is unclear. CDR1 and CDR2 from the germline V gene are MNHNY and SVGAGI (reference sequence). Trimming cost V 2 bases and J 0 bases, with 13 bases left between them. This CDR3 spans 17 amino acids.

Details on this clonotype: This CDR3 is missing its conserved last phenylalanine or tryptophan, likely due to a read error. The rearrangement links TRBV2 to TRBJ1-1, with TRBD1 as a possible D gene (5 bases). The CDR3 spans 15 residues. In germline, CDR1 is SNHLY, CDR2 FYNNEI. The CDR3 DNA follows: TGTGCCAGCAGTGATGGGGGGGTCGAGGACACTGTAGCTTTCTTA. It encodes CASSDGGVEDTVAFL.

This clonotype showed up just once. CDR3 loop: CASSIGANAHFF. The CDR3 nucleotides read TGTGCCAGCTCAATAGGGGCCAACGCGCATTTCTTC. The chain is built from TRBV7-3 and TRBJ2-1; D is possibly TRBD1 (5 bases). Trimming took 8 bases from V and 16 from J, leaving 21 bases between them. Germline CDR1 reads SGHTA; CDR2 reads FQGTGA. The CDR3 runs to 12 residues. The whole variable domain, remainder taken from reference TRBV7-3 and TRBJ2-1, is GAGVSQTPSNKVTEKGKYVELRCDPISGHTALYWYRQSLGQGPEFLIYFQGTGAADDSGLPNDRFFAVRPEGSVSTLKIQRTERGDSAVYLCASSIGANAHFFGPGTRLTVL.

Comment on this clonotype: One junction end disagrees with the germline gene, perhaps due to a read error. V is TRBV7-2 and J is TRBJ1-2; D is undetermined. Germline V CDR1 and CDR2: SGHTA, FQGNSA. This CDR3 is 12 amino acids long. The DNA for the CDR3 is TGTGCCAGCAGCTTAGGGGTATATGGCGACACCTTC. Protein: CASSLGVYGDTF.

A word on this clonotype: The DNA is left out, because the CDR3 cannot be placed on it with certainty; the CDR3 is given as TCRdb lists it. The gene calls are TRBV7-9 and TRBJ2-1; the table's D call, TRBD2, was not checked against the DNA. The CDR3 length is 17 residues, termini included. Germline CDR1 and CDR2: SEHNR and FQNEAQ (reference sequence). The CDR3 loop is CASSSRTREQYVGEQFF.

The chain is built from TRBV7-9 and TRBJ2-1, with 10 bases identical to TRBD2. V lost 3 bases, J lost 9 bases, and 11 bases stayed unmatched. The CDR3 has 16 amino acids. Germline CDR1 reads SEHNR; CDR2 reads FQNEAQ (reference sequence). CDR3 loop: CASSFPSSGGSGEQFF. DNA for the CDR3: TGTGCCAGCAGCTTTCCGAGTAGCGGGGGGAGCGGTGAGCAGTTCTTC.

The count of this clonotype is one. One end of the junction is discordant with germline, which a read error may explain. The V call is TRBV7-9, the J call TRBJ1-2; D is unresolved. This CDR3 is 12 amino acids long. Germline V lookup: CDR1 SEHNR, CDR2 FQNEAQ (reference sequence). The CDR3: CASSRTGNEQLF. The CDR3 DNA reads TGTGCCAGCAGCCGGACGGGGAATGAGCAGCTTTTC.

Concerning this clonotype itself: One junction end does not reproduce the germline sequence, and a read error may be involved. CDR3 protein: CASSVSPRIKQFFYF. The CDR3 region has the DNA TGTGCTAGCAGCGTATCCCCGAGGATTAAGCAGTTCTTCTACTTC. This chain uses TRBV7-7 with TRBJ2-5; D unclear. Per the germline V gene, CDR1 is SSHAT and CDR2 is FNYEAQ (reference sequence). CDR3 length: 15 residues.

Comments on this clonotype: The junction and the germline gene differ at one end; a read error may be behind it. The chain links TRBV7-9 to TRBJ2-3, with 7 bases identical to TRBD2. Germline CDR1 reads SEHNR; CDR2 reads FQNEAQ (reference sequence). This CDR3 is 14 amino acids long. The CDR3 DNA reads TGTGCCAGCAGCTTAGCGGGAGGTCCCGGGAGGCATGATTTT. Amino acid sequence: CASSLAGGPGRHDF.

As for this clonotype: At one of its ends the junction is not consistent with the germline gene, which may arise from a read error. This rearrangement joins TRBV7-3 to TRBJ1-1, with 7 nucleotides matching TRBD1. There are 15 residues in the CDR3. Germline assignment: CDR1 SGHTA and CDR2 FQGTGA. Written as DNA, the CDR3 is TGTGCCAACAGCTTAGATCTGACAGGGACCACTGTAGCCTTCTTT. This codes for CANSLDLTGTTVAFF.

This clonotype was observed a few times. The junction departs from the called germline gene at one end, perhaps through a read error. The V and J genes are TRBV7-2 and TRBJ2-3, with D perhaps matching TRBD2 (6 bases). Germline V lookup: CDR1 SGHTA, CDR2 FQGNSA. The CDR3 sequence is 13 residues long. As DNA, the CDR3 is TGTGCCAGCGGCTACGGGGGAACAACTGCGCAGTACTTT. Amino acids: CASGYGGTTAQYF.

The chain combines TRBV15 with TRBJ2-3; tentatively, D is TRBD1 or TRBD2 (5 bases each). Germline values: CDR1 LNHNV, CDR2 YYDKDF (reference sequence). This CDR3 contains 14 residues. CDR3 in amino acids: CAASRDAGTETQYF. In DNA, the CDR3 is TGTGCTGCCAGCAGGGACGCGGGCACAGAGACCCAGTATTTT.

Comments on this clonotype: At one of its ends the junction is not consistent with the germline gene, which may arise from a read error. The chain uses TRBV5-1 and TRBJ2-3, with D perhaps assigned TRBD1 or TRBD2 (6 bases each). Germline-derived CDR1 and CDR2 are SGHRS and YFSETQ. The CDR3 is 14 amino acids. CDR3 DNA: TGTGCCAGCAGCGCCGAGGGGGGTCGCAATACGCAGTATTTT. It codes for CASSAEGGRNTQYF.

A note on this clonotype: One end of the junction is discordant with germline, which a read error may explain. CDR3 amino acids: CASSPTPRCPYEHF. CDR3 DNA: TGTGCCAGCAGCCCAACCCCTAGGTGCCCCTACGAGCACTTC. This chain connects TRBV9 to TRBJ2-7, with D uncertain. Germline V gives CDR1 SGDLS, CDR2 YYNGEE. The CDR3 contains 14 residues.

The genes are TRBV2 and TRBJ2-7, with D perhaps matching TRBD1 (5 bases). Trimming cost V 6 bases and J 3 bases, with 15 bases left between them. CDR1 and CDR2 from the germline V gene are SNHLY and FYNNEI. The CDR3 runs 14 residues. In DNA form, the CDR3 reads TGTGCCAGCAGCGTTAGGGGCAAACACTACGAGCAGTACGTC. Its translation is CASSVRGKHYEQYV.

The gene calls are TRBV20-1 and TRBJ1-2; perhaps TRBD1 as D (5 bases). From germline, CDR1 is DFQATT and CDR2 SNEGSKA (reference sequence). The CDR3 runs 15 residues. The V end lost 6 bases, the J end lost 2 bases, and 19 bases lay between the germline ends. The CDR3 spells CSASSWGRKNYGYTF. CDR3 nucleotide sequence: TGCAGTGCCAGTAGTTGGGGACGCAAGAACTATGGCTACACCTTC.

The CDR3 DNA reads as TGTGCCAGCAGTCTTCAGGGGGCAATCACAGATACGCAGTATTTT. Protein product: CASSLQGAITDTQYF. This rearrangement joins TRBV9 to TRBJ2-3; 8 bases agree with TRBD1. V trimming: 5 bases; J trimming: 2 bases; junction bases outside the gene matches: 7. Germline lookup yields CDR1 SGDLS and CDR2 YYNGEE. This CDR3 contains 15 residues.

The chain couples TRBV20-1 to TRBJ1-6, with D tentatively TRBD1 (6 bases). The CDR3 consists of 18 residues. V lost 1 base and J 9 bases, leaving 25 bases between the germline ends. CDR1 and CDR2 from the germline V gene are DFQATT and SNEGSKA (reference sequence). The CDR3 DNA is TGCAGTGCTAGAGTCACCCCAGGAGGGGGGGAGTTTGGTTCACCCCTCCACTTT. Translated, it gives CSARVTPGGGEFGSPLHF.

Of note for this clonotype: The junction shows a germline mismatch at one end, possibly a read error. The chain carries TRBV7-9 and TRBJ2-3; TRBD1 is a possible D gene (6 bases). CDR1 SEHNR and CDR2 FQNEAQ come from the germline V gene (reference sequence). This CDR3 has 13 amino acids. The CDR3 region is CASRTRQVEHQSF. For the CDR3, the DNA is TGTGCCAGCAGAACTAGACAGGTTGAACACCAGAGCTTT.

A word on this clonotype: The junction shows a germline mismatch at one end, possibly a read error. The gene calls are TRBV7-9 and TRBJ2-1, with D unresolved. CDR1 SEHNR and CDR2 FQNEAQ come from the germline V gene (reference sequence). The CDR3 consists of 13 residues. The CDR3 reads CASSSTRNYGNTF. The CDR3 DNA follows: TGTGCCAGCAGCTCCACCAGAAACTATGGCAACACCTTC.

The V and J genes are TRBV7-9 and TRBJ1-1; D is ambiguous. Trimming cost V 5 bases and J 7 bases, with 23 bases left between them. Germline CDR1 is SEHNR and CDR2 is FQNEAQ (reference sequence). This CDR3 comprises 16 residues. For the CDR3, the DNA is TGTGCCAGCAGCGGAACTCCCGGGGAGCTGAATTTTGAAGCTTTCTTT. Its translation is CASSGTPGELNFEAFF.